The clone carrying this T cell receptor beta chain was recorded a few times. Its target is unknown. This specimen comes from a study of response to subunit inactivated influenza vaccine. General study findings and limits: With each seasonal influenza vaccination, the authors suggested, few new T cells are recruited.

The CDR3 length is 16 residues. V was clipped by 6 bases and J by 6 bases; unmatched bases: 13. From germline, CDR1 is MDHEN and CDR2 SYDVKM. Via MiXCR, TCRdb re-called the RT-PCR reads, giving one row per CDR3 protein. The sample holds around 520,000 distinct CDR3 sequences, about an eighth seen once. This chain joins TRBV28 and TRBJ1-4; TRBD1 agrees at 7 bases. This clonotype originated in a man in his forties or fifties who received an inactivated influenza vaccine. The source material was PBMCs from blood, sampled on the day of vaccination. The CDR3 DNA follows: TGTGCCAGCAGCCGCGCCACGACAGGGAGGGATGAAAAACTGTTTTTT. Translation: CASSRATTGRDEKLFF.